This T cell receptor (beta chain) was captured in a study of CD8 T cells in Susac syndrome. Findings and limits, study-wide: The TCR sequencing and HLA analysis in the study involved a relatively small number of individuals, as the study acknowledged.

CD8+ and CD4+ blood T cells underwent TCR beta sequencing. TEMRA cells were FACS-enriched, while CD8+ and CD4+ T cells were negatively isolated. The CDR3 spans 14 residues. Per germline, CDR1 GTSNPN and CDR2 SVGIG (reference sequence). V gave up 3 bases and J gave up 5 bases; unmatched junction bases: 8. An amount of RNA that ranged from about 0.45 to 1 ug was reverse transcribed with random hexamers. The authors amplified TCR beta CDR3 across 54 Vbeta and 13 Jbeta using immunoSEQ multiplex PCR. TCRdb used MiXCR to reprocess the immunoSEQ multiplex PCR reads, holding one entry per CDR3 protein. The sample consists of fewer than 85,000 distinct CDR3 sequences, approximately 94% of them appearing once. Worth noting for this clonotype: Its antigen is currently unknown.

V gene TRBV30 combines with J gene TRBJ1-1; TRBD1 aligns across 8 bases. The sample taken for sequencing was CD8+ T cells from PBMCs. This TCR was recovered from a human donor with multiple sclerosis. CDR3 coding DNA: TGTGCCTGGAGAAACAGGGGGATTCGAACTGAAGCTTTCTTT. As protein: CAWRNRGIRTEAFF.